One and the same sample provided the 18 T cell receptor beta chains below, sequenced in a study of shared clonotypes between healthy human individuals. CD8 cells regarded as naive lacked CD45RO, were positively chosen for CCR7, and omitted terminally differentiated effector memory CD45RA+ cells. TCRdb's copy holds only in-frame clones and misses some; the assay was immunoSEQ multiplex PCR. The table has 600,000 or so clones, 85% to 95% seen once. The sample was naive CD8+ T cells sorted from blood. These receptors were collected from a woman younger than 45 in good health.

Regarding this clone: One junction end disagrees with the germline gene, perhaps due to a read error. The J gene is TRBJ2-7, the V gene TRBV11-2; the D is unclear. The CDR3 has 14 amino acids. Germline V gene sequence: CDR1 SGHAT, CDR2 FQNNGV. CDR3 coding DNA: TGTGCCAGCAGCTTAATGCGCAGGTCCTACGAGCGGTACTTC. Its translation is CASSLMRRSYERYF.

J is TRBJ1-2 and V is TRBV7-9, with 8 nucleotides matching TRBD1. The CDR3 runs to 13 residues. Germline CDR1 is SEHNR and CDR2 is FQNEAQ (reference sequence). V lost 5 bases, J lost 7 bases, and 6 bases stayed unmatched. This chain's CDR3 is CASSRQGAGGYTF. The CDR3 bases are TGTGCCAGCAGCCGTCAGGGGGCCGGTGGCTACACCTTC.

As for this clone: Other nucleotide sequences from this sample produce the same CDR3. The chain is built from TRBV10-1 and TRBJ1-1; no definite D call. Germline-derived CDR1 and CDR2 are WNHNN and SYGVQD (reference sequence). The CDR3 is 14 residues long. V was shortened by 2 bases and J by 0 bases, with 7 bases between the two germline ends. The CDR3: CASSEGRLNTEAFF. The CDR3 DNA sequence: TGCGCCAGCAGTGAGGGACGGCTGAACACTGAAGCTTTCTTT.

CDR3 coding DNA: TGTGCCAGCAGCCAGCTAGGGACTAGCGGGAGCGAAGATGCAGATACGCAGTATTTT. Protein sequence: CASSQLGTSGSEDADTQYF. The V and J genes are TRBV14 and TRBJ2-3; TRBD2 aligns across 14 bases. This CDR3 is 19 amino acids long. Per germline, CDR1 SGHDN and CDR2 FVKESK. Trimming cost V 3 bases and J 4 bases; bases outside gene matches: 12.

This chain connects TRBV7-2 to TRBJ2-1, with D tentatively TRBD2 (6 bases). V shed 1 base and J shed 7 bases, with 17 bases lying between them. The CDR3 totals 16 residues. The germline V gene encodes CDR1 SGHTA and CDR2 FQGNSA. CDR3 coding DNA: TGTGCCAGCAGCTTAGAGGCTAGCGCTATCCTAAATGAGCAGTTCTTC. This encodes CASSLEASAILNEQFF. Variable domain in full (rest from reference TRBV7-2 and TRBJ2-1): GAGVSQSPSNKVTEKGKDVELRCDPISGHTALYWYRQSLGQGLEFLIYFQGNSAPDKSGLPSDRFSAERTGGSVSTLTIQRTQQEDSAVYLCASSLEASAILNEQFFGPGTRLTVL.

The chain links TRBV27 to TRBJ1-2; D is uncertain. Trimming left V 0 bases short and J 3 bases short, with 14 bases between. The CDR3 extends over 16 amino acids. Germline V gene lookup returns CDR1 MNHEY and CDR2 SMNVEV (reference sequence). The CDR3 loop is CASSLSPPPYDYGYTF. CDR3 DNA sequence: TGTGCCAGCAGTTTATCGCCACCCCCCTATGACTATGGCTACACCTTC.

This clone was observed once. The gene calls are TRBV10-3 and TRBJ2-1; TRBD2 might be the D (6 bases). V was pared by 8 bases and J by 3 bases, with 26 bases between. CDR3 length: 18 residues. Germline V gene data show CDR1 as ENHRY and CDR2 as SYGVKD. DNA of the CDR3: TGTGCCATCCAGGAGGTGGCTAGCGTGCTTAGCGGCTACAATGAGCAGTTCTTC. Translation: CAIQEVASVLSGYNEQFF.

This clone was seen once. This chain connects TRBV19 to TRBJ2-2; 11 nucleotides match TRBD1. The CDR3 covers 12 residues. Germline values: CDR1 LNHDA, CDR2 SQIVND (reference sequence). DNA of the CDR3: TGTGCTGGACAGGGGGCGAACGGGGAGCTGTTTTTT. As protein: CAGQGANGELFF.

The V and J genes are TRBV5-4 and TRBJ2-7, with a tentative D call TRBD2 (6 bases). V lost 0 bases, J lost 7 bases, and 14 bases lay in between. The length of the CDR3 is 14 residues. The germline V gene has CDR1 SGHNT and CDR2 YYREEE (reference sequence). The CDR3 is CASSLVFGSREQYF. CDR3 sequence (DNA): TGTGCCAGCAGCTTGGTTTTCGGGAGTAGGGAGCAGTACTTC.

This chain connects TRBV28 to TRBJ2-1; TRBD1 or TRBD2 may be the D gene (5 bases each). V lost 5 bases, J lost 2 bases, and 10 bases lay in between. The CDR3 runs 14 residues. The germline V gene has CDR1 MDHEN and CDR2 SYDVKM. CDR3 DNA: TGTGCCAGCAGTACCGTGGGACCCTACAATGAGCAGTTCTTC. Its protein product is CASSTVGPYNEQFF.

This clone has a handful of counts. The chain joins TRBV30 to TRBJ2-6; D is undetermined. Trimming pared 2 bases from V and 3 bases from J, leaving 8 bases between. Per germline, CDR1 GTSNPN and CDR2 SVGIG (reference sequence). CDR3 length: 14 residues. The CDR3 DNA is TGTGCCTGGAGTCTGGGCATTGGGGCCAACGTCCTGACTTTC. Protein sequence: CAWSLGIGANVLTF. Using reference TRBV30 and TRBJ2-6 for the parts outside the CDR3, the full variable domain is SQTIHQWPATLVQPVGSPLSLECTVEGTSNPNLYWYRQAAGRGLQLLFYSVGIGQISSEVPQNLSASRPQDRQFILSSKKLLLSDSGFYLCAWSLGIGANVLTFGAGSRLTVL.

The chain is built from TRBV11-2 and TRBJ1-1, with D uncertain. The CDR3 runs 12 residues. The ends were cut back, 1 base at V and 5 bases at J, with 5 bases in the middle. Germline CDR1 reads SGHAT; CDR2 reads FQNNGV. The CDR3 spells CASSLAGTEAFF. DNA of the CDR3: TGTGCCAGCAGCTTAGCTGGGACTGAAGCTTTCTTT.

The chain carries TRBV5-4 and TRBJ2-7; tentative D call: TRBD1 (6 bases). There are 14 residues in the CDR3. Germline CDR1 SGHNT, CDR2 YYREEE (reference sequence). V lost 6 bases and J 2 bases, leaving 15 bases between the germline ends. The CDR3 DNA reads as TGTGCCAGCAACCGACAGGAGAAGCCCTACGAGCAGTACTTC. Translation: CASNRQEKPYEQYF.

This chain links TRBV9 with TRBJ2-1; 13 bases are shared with TRBD2. Trimming removed 3 bases from V and 6 bases from J; junction bases left unmatched: 3. The CDR3 is 15 amino acids. Germline V gene data show CDR1 as SGDLS and CDR2 as YYNGEE. The CDR3 spells CASSEGLAGFNEQFF. The CDR3 bases are TGTGCCAGCAGCGAGGGACTAGCGGGATTCAATGAGCAGTTCTTC.

The chain couples TRBV5-6 to TRBJ2-7; 7 bases are shared with TRBD1. The CDR3 runs 15 residues. Losses at the gene ends were 3 bases for V and 3 bases for J; bases not matched to a gene: 9. Germline loops: CDR1 SGHDT, CDR2 YYEEEE. This CDR3 is CASSSLTGQNYEQYF. CDR3 nucleotide sequence: TGTGCCAGCAGCTCCCTGACAGGGCAAAACTACGAGCAGTACTTC.

J is TRBJ2-2 and V is TRBV5-8; possible D gene TRBD1, 6 bases. Between the trimmed V and J ends, which lost 2 bases and 4 bases, there was a span of 18 bases. CDR1 is SGHTS and CDR2 is YDEGEE in the germline V gene. CDR3 length: 17 amino acids. The CDR3 bases are TGTGCCAGCAGCTTTCTAGGGCAGGGGCTAATCACCGGGGAGCTGTTTTTT. Translation gives CASSFLGQGLITGELFF. The full variable domain, rest sourced from reference TRBV5-8 and TRBJ2-2, is EAGVTQSPTHLIKTRGQQATLRCSPISGHTSVYWYQQALGLGLQFLLWYDEGEERNRGNFPPRFSGRQFPNYSSELNVNALELEDSALYLCASSFLGQGLITGELFFGEGSRLTVL.

This clone came up once. The rearrangement joins TRBV9 to TRBJ1-1, with TRBD1 matching over 7 bases. V lost 4 bases to trimming and J lost 6 bases; unmatched junction nucleotides: 9. The CDR3 is made up of 14 amino acids. Germline V gene lookup returns CDR1 SGDLS and CDR2 YYNGEE. CDR3 DNA: TGTGCCAGCAGCCCGTCAGACAGGGTCGCTGAAGCTTTCTTT. Protein: CASSPSDRVAEAFF.

V and J are TRBV6-5 and TRBJ2-7, with D maybe TRBD2 (6 bases). This CDR3 is 14 amino acids long. Trimming took 0 bases from V and 7 from J, leaving 13 bases between them. CDR1 MNHEY and CDR2 SVGAGI come from the germline V gene. In DNA form, the CDR3 reads TGTGCCAGCAGTTACTCCCGGGGGTCGGGAGAGCAGTACTTC. Encoded protein: CASSYSRGSGEQYF.